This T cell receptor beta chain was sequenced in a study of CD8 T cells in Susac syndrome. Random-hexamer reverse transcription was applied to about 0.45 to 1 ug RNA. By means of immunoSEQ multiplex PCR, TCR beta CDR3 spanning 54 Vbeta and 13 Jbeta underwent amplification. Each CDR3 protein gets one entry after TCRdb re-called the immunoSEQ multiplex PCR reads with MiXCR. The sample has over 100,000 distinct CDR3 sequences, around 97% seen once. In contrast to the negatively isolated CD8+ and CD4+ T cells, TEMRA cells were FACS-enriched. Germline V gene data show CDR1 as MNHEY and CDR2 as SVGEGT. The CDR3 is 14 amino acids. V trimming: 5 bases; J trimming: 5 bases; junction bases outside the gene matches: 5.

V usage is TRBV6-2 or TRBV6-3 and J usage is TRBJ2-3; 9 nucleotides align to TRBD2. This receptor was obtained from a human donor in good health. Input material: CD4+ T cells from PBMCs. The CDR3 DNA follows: TGTGCCAGCAGTGTAGCGGGAGTACAAGATACGCAGTATTTT. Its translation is CASSVAGVQDTQYF.